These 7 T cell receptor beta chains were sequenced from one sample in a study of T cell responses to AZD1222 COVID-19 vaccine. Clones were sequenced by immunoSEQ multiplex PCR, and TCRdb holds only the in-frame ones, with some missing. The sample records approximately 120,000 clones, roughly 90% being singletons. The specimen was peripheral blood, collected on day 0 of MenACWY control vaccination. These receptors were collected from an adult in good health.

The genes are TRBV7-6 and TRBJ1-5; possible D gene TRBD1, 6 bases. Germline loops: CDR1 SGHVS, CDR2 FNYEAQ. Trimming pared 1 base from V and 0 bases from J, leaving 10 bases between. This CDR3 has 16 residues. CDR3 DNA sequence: TGTGCCAGCAGCTTAGGGGACAACTATAGCAATCAGCCCCAGCATTTT. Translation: CASSLGDNYSNQPQHF.

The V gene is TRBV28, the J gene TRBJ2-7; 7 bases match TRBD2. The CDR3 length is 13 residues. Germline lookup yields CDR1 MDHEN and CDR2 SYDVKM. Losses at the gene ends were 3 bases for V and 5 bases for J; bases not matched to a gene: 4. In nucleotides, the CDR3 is TGTGCCAGCAGTTTGGCTGGGGGGGACGAGCAGTACTTC. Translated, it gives CASSLAGGDEQYF.

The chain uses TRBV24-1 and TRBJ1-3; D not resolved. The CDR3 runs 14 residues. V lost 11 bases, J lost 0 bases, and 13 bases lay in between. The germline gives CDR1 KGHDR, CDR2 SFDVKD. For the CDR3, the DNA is TGTGCCATCTCGGACCCTACCTCTGGAAACACCATATATTTT. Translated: CAISDPTSGNTIYF.

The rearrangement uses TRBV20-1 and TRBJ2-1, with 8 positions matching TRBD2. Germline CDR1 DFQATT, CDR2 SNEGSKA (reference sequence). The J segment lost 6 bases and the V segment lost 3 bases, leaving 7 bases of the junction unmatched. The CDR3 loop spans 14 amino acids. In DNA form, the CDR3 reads TGCAGTGCTAGTGGGACTAGGAACTCCAATGAGCAGTTCTTC. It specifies CSASGTRNSNEQFF.

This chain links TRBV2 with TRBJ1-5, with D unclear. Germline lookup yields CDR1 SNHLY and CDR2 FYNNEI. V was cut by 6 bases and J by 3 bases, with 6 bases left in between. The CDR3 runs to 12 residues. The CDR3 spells CASRLDNQPQHF. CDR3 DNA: TGTGCCAGCAGGTTGGACAATCAGCCCCAGCATTTT.

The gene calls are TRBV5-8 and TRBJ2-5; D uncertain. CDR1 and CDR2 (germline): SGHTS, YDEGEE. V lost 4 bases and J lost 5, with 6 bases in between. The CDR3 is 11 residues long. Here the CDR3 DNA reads TGTGCCAGCAGCCCCCCGGAGACCCAGTACTTC. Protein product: CASSPPETQYF.

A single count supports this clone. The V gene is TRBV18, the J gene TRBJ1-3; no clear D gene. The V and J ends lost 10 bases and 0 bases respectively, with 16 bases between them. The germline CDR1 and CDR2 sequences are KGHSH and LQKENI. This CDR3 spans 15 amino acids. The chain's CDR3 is CATVPMALSGNTIYF. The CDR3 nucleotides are TGTGCCACCGTCCCGATGGCCCTCTCTGGAAACACCATATATTTT.